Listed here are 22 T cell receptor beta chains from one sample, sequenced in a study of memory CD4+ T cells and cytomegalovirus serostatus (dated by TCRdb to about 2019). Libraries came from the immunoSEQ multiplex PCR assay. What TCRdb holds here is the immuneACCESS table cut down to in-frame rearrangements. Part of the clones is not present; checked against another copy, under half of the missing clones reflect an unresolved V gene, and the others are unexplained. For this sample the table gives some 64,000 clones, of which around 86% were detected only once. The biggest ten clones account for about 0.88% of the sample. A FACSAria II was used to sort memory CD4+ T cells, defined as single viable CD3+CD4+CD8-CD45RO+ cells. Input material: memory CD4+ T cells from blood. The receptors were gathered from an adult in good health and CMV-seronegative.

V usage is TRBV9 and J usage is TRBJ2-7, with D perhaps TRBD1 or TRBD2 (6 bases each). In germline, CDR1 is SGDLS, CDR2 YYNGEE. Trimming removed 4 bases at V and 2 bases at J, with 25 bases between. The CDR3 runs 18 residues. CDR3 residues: CASSPSRGGSGAPYEQYF. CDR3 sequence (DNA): TGTGCCAGCAGCCCCAGTAGAGGGGGGTCTGGGGCGCCCTACGAGCAGTACTTC.

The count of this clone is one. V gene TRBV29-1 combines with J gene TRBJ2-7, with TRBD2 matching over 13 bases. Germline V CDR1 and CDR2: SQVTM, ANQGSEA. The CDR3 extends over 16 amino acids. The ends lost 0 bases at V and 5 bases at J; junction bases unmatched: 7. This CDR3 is CSVEDRGTSGIHEQYF. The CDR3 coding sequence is TGCAGCGTTGAAGATAGGGGGACTAGCGGGATCCACGAGCAGTACTTC.

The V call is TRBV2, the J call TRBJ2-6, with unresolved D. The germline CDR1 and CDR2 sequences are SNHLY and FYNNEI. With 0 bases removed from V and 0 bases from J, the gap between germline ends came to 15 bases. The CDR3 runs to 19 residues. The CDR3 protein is CASSEAGWGSASGANVLTF. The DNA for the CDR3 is TGTGCCAGCAGTGAAGCGGGGTGGGGAAGCGCCTCTGGGGCCAACGTCCTGACTTTC.

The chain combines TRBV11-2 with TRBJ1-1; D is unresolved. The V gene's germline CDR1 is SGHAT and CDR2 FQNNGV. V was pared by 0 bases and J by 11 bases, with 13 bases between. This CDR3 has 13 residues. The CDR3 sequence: CASSLEASFRAFF. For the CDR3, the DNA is TGTGCCAGCAGCTTAGAGGCTAGTTTCAGGGCTTTCTTT.

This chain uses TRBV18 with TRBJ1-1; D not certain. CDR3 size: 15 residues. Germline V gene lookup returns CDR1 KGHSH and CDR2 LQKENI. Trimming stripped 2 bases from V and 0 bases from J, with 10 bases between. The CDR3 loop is CASSPGGRLNTEAFF. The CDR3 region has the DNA TGTGCCAGCTCACCAGGAGGTAGATTGAACACTGAAGCTTTCTTT.

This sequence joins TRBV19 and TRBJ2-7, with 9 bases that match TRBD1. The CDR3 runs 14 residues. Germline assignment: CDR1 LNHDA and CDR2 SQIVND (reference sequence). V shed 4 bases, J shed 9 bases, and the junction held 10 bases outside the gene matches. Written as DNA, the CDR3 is TGTGCCAGTAGTACCGGGACAGGGCTACCGGGGCAGTACTTC. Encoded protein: CASSTGTGLPGQYF.

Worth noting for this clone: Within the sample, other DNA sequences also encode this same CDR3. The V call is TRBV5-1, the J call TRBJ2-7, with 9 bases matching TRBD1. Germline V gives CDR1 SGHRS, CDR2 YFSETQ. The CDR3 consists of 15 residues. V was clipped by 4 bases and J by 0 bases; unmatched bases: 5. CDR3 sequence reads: CASSLGTGSSYEQYF. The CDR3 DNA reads TGCGCCAGCAGCCTAGGGACAGGGAGCTCCTACGAGCAGTACTTC.

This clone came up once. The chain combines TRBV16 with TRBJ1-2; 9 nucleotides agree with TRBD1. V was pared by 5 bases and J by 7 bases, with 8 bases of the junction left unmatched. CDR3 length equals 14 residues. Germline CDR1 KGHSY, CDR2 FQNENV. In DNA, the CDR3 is TGTGCCAGCAGCAAAAACCGGGACAGGGCTGGCTACACCTTC. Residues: CASSKNRDRAGYTF.

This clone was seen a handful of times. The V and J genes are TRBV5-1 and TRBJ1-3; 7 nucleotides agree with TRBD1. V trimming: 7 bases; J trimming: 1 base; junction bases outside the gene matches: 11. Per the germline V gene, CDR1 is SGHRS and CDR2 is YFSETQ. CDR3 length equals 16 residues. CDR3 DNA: TGCGCCAGCCGCCCCGGGACAGCCTTTTCTGGAAACACCATATATTTT. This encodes CASRPGTAFSGNTIYF.

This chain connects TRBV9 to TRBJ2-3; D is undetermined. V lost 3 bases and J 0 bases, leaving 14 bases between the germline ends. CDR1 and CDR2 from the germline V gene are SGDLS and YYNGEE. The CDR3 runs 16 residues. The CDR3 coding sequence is TGTGCCAGCAGCGCAGACCGCCGCACTAGCACAGATACGCAGTATTTT. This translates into CASSADRRTSTDTQYF.

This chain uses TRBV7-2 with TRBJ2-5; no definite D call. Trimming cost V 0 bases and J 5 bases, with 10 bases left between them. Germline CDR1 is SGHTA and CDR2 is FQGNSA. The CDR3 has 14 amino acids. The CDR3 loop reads CASSLAPSRETQYF. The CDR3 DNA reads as TGTGCCAGCAGCTTAGCCCCTAGTCGGGAGACCCAGTACTTC.

CDR3 residues: CASTPSLAGDYEQYF. The CDR3 DNA is TGTGCCAGTACCCCCTCCCTAGCGGGAGACTACGAGCAGTACTTC. The chain joins TRBV19 to TRBJ2-7, with 10 bases that match TRBD2. Germline-derived CDR1 and CDR2 are LNHDA and SQIVND (reference sequence). This CDR3 is 15 amino acids long. V gave up 7 bases and J gave up 3 bases; unmatched junction bases: 9. Looking up the rest from reference TRBV19 and TRBJ2-7 gives the full variable domain: DGGITQSPKYLFRKEGQNVTLSCEQNLNHDAMYWYRQDPGQGLRLIYYSQIVNDFQKGDIAEGYSVSREKKESFPLTVTSAQKNPTAFYLCASTPSLAGDYEQYFGPGTRLTVT.

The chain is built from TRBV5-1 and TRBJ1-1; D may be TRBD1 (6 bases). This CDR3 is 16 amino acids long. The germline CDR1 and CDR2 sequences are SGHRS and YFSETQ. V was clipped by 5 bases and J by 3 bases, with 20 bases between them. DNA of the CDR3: TGCGCCAGCAGGGGGGGGCGGGGTTCGGTGGACACTGAAGCTTTCTTT. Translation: CASRGGRGSVDTEAFF.

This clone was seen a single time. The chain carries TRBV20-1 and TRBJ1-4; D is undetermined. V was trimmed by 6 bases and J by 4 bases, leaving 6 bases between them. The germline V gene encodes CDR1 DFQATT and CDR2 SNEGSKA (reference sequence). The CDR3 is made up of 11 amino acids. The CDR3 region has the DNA TGCAGTGCGTTGGTTAATGAAAAACTGTTTTTT. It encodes CSALVNEKLFF.

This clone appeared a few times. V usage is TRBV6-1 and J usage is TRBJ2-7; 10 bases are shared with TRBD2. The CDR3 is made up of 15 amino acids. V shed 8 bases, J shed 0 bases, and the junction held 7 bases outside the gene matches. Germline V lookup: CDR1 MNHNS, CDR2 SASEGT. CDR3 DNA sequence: TGTGCCAGCGTCGTTTCTAGCGGGAGCTCCTACGAGCAGTACTTC. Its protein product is CASVVSSGSSYEQYF.

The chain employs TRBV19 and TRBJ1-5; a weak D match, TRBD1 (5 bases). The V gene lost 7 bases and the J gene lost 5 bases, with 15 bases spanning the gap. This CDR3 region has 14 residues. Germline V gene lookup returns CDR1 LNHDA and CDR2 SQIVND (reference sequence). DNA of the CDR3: TGTGCCAGTACCTCTCGGGAGGGGCATCAGCCCCAGCATTTT. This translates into CASTSREGHQPQHF.

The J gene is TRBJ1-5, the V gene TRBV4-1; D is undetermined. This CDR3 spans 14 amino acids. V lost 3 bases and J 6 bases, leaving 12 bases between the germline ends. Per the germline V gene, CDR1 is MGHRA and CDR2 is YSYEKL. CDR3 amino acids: CASSHPRAIQPQHF. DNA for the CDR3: TGCGCCAGCAGCCACCCGAGAGCAATTCAGCCCCAGCATTTT.

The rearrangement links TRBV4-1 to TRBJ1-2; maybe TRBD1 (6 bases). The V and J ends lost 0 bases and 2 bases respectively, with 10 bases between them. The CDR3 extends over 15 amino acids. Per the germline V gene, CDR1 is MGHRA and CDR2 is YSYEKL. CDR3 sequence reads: CASSQDAGGNYGYTF. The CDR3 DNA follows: TGCGCCAGCAGCCAAGACGCTGGGGGCAACTATGGCTACACCTTC.

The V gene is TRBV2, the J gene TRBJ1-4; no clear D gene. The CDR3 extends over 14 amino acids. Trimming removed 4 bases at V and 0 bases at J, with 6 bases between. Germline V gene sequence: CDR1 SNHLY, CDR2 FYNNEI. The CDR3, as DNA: TGTGCCAGCAGTGTAACAGCAACTAATGAAAAACTGTTTTTT. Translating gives CASSVTATNEKLFF.

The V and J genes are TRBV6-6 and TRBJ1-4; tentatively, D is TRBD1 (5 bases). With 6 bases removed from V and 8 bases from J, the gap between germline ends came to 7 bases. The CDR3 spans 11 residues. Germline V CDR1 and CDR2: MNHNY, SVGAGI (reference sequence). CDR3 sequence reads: CASRGGEKLFF. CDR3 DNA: TGTGCCAGCAGGGGGGGGGAAAAACTGTTTTTT.

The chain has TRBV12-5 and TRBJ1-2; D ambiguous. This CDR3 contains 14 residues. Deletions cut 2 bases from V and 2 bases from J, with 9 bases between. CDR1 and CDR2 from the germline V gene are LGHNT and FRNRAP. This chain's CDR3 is CASGLWGLNYGYTF. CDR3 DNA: TGTGCTAGTGGTTTGTGGGGTTTAAACTATGGCTACACCTTC.

Written as DNA, the CDR3 is TGTGCCATCAGTGAGTCGGGACAAGGAGGGGGCGCGAAGGTTAGGCAGTTCTTC. This sequence encodes CAISESGQGGGAKVRQFF. The chain recombines TRBV10-3 with TRBJ2-1, with a possible D match to TRBD1 (7 bases). Germline lookup yields CDR1 ENHRY and CDR2 SYGVKD. Trimming cost V 0 bases and J 12 bases, with 27 bases left between them. The CDR3 totals 18 residues.